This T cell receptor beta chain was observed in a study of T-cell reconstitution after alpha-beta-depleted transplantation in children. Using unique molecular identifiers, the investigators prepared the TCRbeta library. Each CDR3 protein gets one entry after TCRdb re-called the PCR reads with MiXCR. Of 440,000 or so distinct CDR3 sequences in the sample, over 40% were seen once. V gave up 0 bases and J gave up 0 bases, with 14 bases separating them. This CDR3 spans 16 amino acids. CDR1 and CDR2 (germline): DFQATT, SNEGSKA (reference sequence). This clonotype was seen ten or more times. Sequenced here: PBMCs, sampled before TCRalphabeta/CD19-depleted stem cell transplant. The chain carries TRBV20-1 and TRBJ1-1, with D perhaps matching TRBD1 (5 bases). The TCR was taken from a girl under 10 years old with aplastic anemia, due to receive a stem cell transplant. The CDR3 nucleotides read TGCAGTGCTAGAGATTGGGTGGCAGGGATGAACACTGAAGCTTTCTTT. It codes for CSARDWVAGMNTEAFF.